The sequence of this T cell receptor (beta chain) was determined in a study of shared clonotypes between healthy human individuals. Study-level background: Donors, aged 18 to 49, were a couple of women and three men. Every donor yielded three CD4 naive, three CD4 memory, two CD8 naive and one CD8 memory plate.

Study observations and caveats: On the whole, naive subsets had larger estimated richness than memory subsets had.

In its sample, this clone was seen once. Antigen unknown. Over several immunoSEQ plates, each subset's genomic DNA was distributed in even portions. Clones were sequenced by immunoSEQ multiplex PCR, and TCRdb holds only the in-frame ones, with some missing. The table records 850,000 to 1,200,000 clones, around 76% of them present only once. CDR1 is SEHNR and CDR2 is FQNEAQ in the germline V gene (reference sequence). The CDR3 runs to 17 residues. J gave up 4 bases and V 1 base, and 9 bases lay outside the gene matches. The source of this sequence is a man younger than 35 in good health. Input material: memory CD4+ T cells sorted from blood. Subset of the sample: CD45RA-negative fraction. The J gene is TRBJ2-1, the V gene TRBV7-9, with 8 bases matching TRBD1. CDR3 sequence reads: CASSLGWSDRAYNEQFF. As DNA, the CDR3 is TGTGCCAGCAGCTTAGGTTGGTCGGACAGGGCTTACAATGAGCAGTTCTTC.